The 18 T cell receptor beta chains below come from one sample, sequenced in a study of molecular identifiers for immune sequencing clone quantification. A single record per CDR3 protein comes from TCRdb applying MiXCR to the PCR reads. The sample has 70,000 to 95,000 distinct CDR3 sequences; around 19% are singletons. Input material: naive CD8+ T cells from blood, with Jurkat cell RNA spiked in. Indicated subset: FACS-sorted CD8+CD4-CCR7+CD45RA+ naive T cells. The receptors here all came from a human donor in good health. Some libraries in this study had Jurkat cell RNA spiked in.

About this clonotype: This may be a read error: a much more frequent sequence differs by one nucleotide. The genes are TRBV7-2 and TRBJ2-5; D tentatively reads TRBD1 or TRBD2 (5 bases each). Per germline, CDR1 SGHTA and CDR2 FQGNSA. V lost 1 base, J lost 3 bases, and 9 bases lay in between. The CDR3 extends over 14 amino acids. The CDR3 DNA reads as TGTGCCAGCAGCTTAGGAGGGGTCGAAGAGACCCAGTACTTC. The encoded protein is CASSLGGVEETQYF.

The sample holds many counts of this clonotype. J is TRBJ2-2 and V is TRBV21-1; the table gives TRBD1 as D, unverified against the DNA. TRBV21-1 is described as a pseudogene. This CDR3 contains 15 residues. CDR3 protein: CASSKGAGTQRELFF. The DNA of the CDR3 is TGTGCCAGCAGCAAGGGGGCTGGGACCCAACGGGAGCTGTTTTTT.

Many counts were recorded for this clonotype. CDR3 DNA sequence: TGCGCCAGCAGCCAAGAGAGATGGGGGCGGTATGAGCAGTTCTTC. It encodes CASSQERWGRYEQFF. The chain combines TRBV4-1 with TRBJ2-1, with D possibly TRBD1 on 6 matching bases. Trimming pared 0 bases from V and 8 bases from J, leaving 14 bases between. From germline, CDR1 is MGHRA and CDR2 YSYEKL. The CDR3 length is 15 residues.

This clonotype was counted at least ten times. In nucleotides, the CDR3 is TGCGCCAGCAGCCAGACCGACAGCTTTGAAGCTTTCTTT. Translation gives CASSQTDSFEAFF. The chain employs TRBV4-1 and TRBJ1-1; D possibly corresponds to TRBD1 (5 bases). The CDR3 has 13 amino acids. V shed 3 bases and J shed 7 bases, with 12 bases lying between them. CDR1 and CDR2 from the germline V gene are MGHRA and YSYEKL.

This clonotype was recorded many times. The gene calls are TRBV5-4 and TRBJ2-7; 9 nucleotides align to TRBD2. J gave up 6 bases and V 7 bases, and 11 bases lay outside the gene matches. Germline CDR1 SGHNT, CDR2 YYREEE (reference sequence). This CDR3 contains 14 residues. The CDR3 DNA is TGTGCCAGCTCCTACCGCGGGGGGGCGGTCGAGCAGTACTTC. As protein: CASSYRGGAVEQYF.

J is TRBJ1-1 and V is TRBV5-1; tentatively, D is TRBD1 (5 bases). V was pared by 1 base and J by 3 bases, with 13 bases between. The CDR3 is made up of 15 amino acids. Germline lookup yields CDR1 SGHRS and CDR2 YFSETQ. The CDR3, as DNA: TGCGCCAGCAGCTTGAACAGGCCGGGTTACACTGAAGCTTTCTTT. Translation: CASSLNRPGYTEAFF. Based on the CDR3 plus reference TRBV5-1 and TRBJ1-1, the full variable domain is KAGVTQTPRYLIKTRGQQVTLSCSPISGHRSVSWYQQTPGQGLQFLFEYFSETQRNKGNFPGRFSGRQFSNSRSEMNVSTLELGDSALYLCASSLNRPGYTEAFFGQGTRLTVV.

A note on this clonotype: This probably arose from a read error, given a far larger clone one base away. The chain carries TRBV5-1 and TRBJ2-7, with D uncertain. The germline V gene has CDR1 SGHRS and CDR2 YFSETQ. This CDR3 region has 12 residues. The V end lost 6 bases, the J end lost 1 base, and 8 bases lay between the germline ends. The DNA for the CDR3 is TGCGCCAGCAACTTCGAGTCCTACGAGCAGTACTTC. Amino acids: CASNFESYEQYF.

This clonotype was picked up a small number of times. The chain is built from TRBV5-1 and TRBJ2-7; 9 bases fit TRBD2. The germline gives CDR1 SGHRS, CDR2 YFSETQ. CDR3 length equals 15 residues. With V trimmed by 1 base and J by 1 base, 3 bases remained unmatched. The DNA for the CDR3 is TGCGCCAGCAGCTTGTTTGCGGGGGGGTCCTACGAGCAGTACTTC. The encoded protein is CASSLFAGGSYEQYF.

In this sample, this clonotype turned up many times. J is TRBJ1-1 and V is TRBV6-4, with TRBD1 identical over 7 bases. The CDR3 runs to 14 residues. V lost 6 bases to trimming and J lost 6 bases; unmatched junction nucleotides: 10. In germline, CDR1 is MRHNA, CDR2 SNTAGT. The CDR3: CASRQDRENPEAFF. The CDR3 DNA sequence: TGTGCCAGCAGACAAGACAGGGAAAATCCTGAAGCTTTCTTT.

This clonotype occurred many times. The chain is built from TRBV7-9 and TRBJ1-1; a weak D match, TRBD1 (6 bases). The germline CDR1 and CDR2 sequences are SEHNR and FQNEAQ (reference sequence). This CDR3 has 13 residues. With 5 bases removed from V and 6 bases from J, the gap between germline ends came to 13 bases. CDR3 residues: CASSGPRGSEAFF. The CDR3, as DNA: TGTGCCAGCAGCGGTCCCAGGGGCTCTGAAGCTTTCTTT.

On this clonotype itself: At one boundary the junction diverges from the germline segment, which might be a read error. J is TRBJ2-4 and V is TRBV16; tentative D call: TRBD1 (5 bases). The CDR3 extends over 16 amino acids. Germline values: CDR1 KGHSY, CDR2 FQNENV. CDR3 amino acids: CASSVRAEVAKSIQYF. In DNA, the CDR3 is TGTGCCAGCAGCGTCAGGGCTGAGGTAGCCAAAAGCATTCAGTACTTC.

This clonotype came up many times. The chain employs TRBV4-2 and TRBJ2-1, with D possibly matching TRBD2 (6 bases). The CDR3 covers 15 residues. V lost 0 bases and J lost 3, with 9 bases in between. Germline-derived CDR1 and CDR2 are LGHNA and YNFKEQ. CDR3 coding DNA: TGTGCCAGCAGCCAAGAGACTAGGAGCTACAATGAGCAGTTCTTC. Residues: CASSQETRSYNEQFF.

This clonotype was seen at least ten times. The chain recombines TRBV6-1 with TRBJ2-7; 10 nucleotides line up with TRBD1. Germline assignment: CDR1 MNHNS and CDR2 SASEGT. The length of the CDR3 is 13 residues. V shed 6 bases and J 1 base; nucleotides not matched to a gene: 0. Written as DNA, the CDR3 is TGTGCCAGCAGGGGACAGGGGTCCTACGAGCAGTACTTC. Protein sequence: CASRGQGSYEQYF.

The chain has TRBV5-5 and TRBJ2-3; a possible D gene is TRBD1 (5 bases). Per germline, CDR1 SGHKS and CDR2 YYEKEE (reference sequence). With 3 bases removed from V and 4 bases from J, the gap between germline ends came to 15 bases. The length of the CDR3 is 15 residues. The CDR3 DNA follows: TGTGCCAGCAGCTCTTCAGGGTTCGGCCCAGATACGCAGTATTTT. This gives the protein CASSSSGFGPDTQYF.

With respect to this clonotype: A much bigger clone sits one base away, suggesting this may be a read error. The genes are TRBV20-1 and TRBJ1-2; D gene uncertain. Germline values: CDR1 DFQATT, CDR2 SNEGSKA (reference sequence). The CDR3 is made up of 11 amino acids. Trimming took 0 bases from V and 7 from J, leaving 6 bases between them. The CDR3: CSARDPPGYTF. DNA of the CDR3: TGCAGTGCTAGAGACCCCCCTGGCTACACCTTC.

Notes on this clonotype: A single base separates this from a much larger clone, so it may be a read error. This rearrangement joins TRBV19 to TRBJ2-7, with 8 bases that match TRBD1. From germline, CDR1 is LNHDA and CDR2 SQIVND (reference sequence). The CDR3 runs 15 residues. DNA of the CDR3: TGTGCCAGTAGTACTGGCAGGGGGCTGGTCTACGGGCAGTACTTC. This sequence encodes CASSTGRGLVYGQYF.

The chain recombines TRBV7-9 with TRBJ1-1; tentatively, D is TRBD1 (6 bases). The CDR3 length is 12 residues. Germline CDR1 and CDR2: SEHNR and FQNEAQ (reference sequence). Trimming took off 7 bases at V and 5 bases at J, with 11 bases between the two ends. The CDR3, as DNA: TGTGCCAGCAACCTACAGGGAACTGAAGCTTTCTTT. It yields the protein CASNLQGTEAFF. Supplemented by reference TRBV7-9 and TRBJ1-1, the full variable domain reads DTGVSQNPRHKITKRGQNVTFRCDPISEHNRLYWYRQTLGQGPEFLTYFQNEAQLEKSRLLSDRFSAERPKGSFSTLEIQRTEQGDSAMYLCASNLQGTEAFFGQGTRLTVV.

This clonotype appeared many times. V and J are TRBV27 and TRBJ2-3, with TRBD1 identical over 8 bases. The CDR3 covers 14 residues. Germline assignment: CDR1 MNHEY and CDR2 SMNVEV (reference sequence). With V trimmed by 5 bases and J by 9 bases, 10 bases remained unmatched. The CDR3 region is CASSPTQGAGTQYF. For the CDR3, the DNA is TGTGCCAGCAGTCCTACCCAGGGGGCGGGCACGCAGTATTTT.